This section outlines one TCR beta chain sequence together with its context. The sample originates from a study of blood T cell repertoires in COVID-19. Turning to the study itself: COVID-19 samples, acute and convalescent, were from the United States, Italy and Spain. In each case, the material was cDNA or gDNA derived from T cells, B-cell-depleted T cells, or PBMCs.

Original data processing: From reference gene primer amplification, estimates of nucleated cell counts were derived. Measured with immunoSEQ multiplex PCR; TCRdb has only the in-frame clones, and not every one. The V and J calls and clone size were taken over from that table, and D and trimming were inferred from the DNA. The table has tens of thousands of clones, less than 90% seen once. Trimming removed 0 bases from V and 11 bases from J; junction bases left unmatched: 10. CDR1 SGHRS and CDR2 YFSETQ come from the germline V gene. The length of the CDR3 is 15 residues. The chain joins TRBV5-1 to TRBJ1-5; TRBD1 matches at 8 bases. The specimen was peripheral blood. This receptor was identified in a human donor in a cohort sampled during active COVID-19. The chain's CDR3 is CASSLGDRGPIAQHF. The DNA for the CDR3 is TGCGCCAGCAGCTTGGGAGACAGGGGACCCATAGCCCAGCATTTT.